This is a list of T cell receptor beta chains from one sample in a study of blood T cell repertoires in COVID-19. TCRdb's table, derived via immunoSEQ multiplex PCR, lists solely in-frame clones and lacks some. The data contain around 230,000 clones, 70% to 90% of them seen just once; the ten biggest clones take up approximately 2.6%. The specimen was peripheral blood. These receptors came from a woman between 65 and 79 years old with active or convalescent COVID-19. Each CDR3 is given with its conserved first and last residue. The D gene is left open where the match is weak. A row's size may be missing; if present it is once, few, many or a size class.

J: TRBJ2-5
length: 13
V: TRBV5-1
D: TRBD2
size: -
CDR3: CASSPGGEETQYF
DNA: TGCGCCAGCAGCCCGGGGGGGGAAGAGACCCAGTACTTC

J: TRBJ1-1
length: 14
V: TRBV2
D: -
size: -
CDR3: CASSEDRVNTEAFF
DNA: TGTGCCAGCAGTGAAGACAGGGTGAACACTGAAGCTTTCTTT

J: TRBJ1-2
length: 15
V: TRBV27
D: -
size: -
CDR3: CASSLRRQPGYGYTF
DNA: TGTGCCAGCAGTTTGAGGAGACAGCCAGGGTATGGCTACACCTTC

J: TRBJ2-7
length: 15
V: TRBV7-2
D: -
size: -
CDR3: CASSLGLLSSYEQYF
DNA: TGTGCCAGCAGCTTAGGCCTTCTGAGCTCCTACGAGCAGTACTTC

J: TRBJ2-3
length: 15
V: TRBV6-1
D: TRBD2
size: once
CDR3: CASSEVAGGTDTQYF
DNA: TGTGCCAGCAGTGAAGTAGCGGGAGGCACAGATACGCAGTATTTT

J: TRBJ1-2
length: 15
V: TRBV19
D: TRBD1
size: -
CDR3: CASSIRDRANYGYTF
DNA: TGTGCCAGTAGTATCCGGGACAGAGCTAACTATGGCTACACCTTC

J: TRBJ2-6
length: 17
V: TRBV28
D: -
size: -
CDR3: CASSLFSGIGGANVLTF
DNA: TGTGCCAGCAGTTTGTTTTCGGGGATCGGTGGGGCCAACGTCCTGACTTTC

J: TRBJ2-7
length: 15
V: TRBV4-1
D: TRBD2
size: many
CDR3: CASSLPGTSDHEQYF
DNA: TGCGCCAGCAGCCTTCCCGGGACTAGCGATCACGAGCAGTACTTC

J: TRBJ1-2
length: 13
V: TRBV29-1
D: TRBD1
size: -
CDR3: CSVSPGQLYGYTF
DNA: TGCAGCGTTTCACCGGGACAGCTCTATGGCTACACCTTC

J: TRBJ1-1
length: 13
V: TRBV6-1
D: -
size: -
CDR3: CASSDLLNTEAFF
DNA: TGTGCCAGCAGTGACCTACTGAACACTGAAGCTTTCTTT

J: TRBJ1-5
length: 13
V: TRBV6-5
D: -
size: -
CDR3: CASSYLRDQPQHF
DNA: TGTGCCAGCAGTTACTTGAGAGATCAGCCCCAGCATTTT

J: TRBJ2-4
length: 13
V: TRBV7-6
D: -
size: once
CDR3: CASSLAGENIQYF
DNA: TGTGCCAGCAGCTTAGCGGGCGAAAACATTCAGTACTTC

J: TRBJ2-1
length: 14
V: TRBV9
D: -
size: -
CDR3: CASSPREQYNEQFF
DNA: TGTGCCAGCAGCCCCCGGGAACAGTACAATGAGCAGTTCTTC

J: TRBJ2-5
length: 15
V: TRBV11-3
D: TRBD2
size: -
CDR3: CASSLGGTSRETQYF
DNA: TGTGCCAGCAGCCTAGGGGGGACTAGCCGTGAGACCCAGTACTTC

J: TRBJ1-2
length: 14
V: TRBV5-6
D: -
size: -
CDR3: CASSLDQGRYGYTF
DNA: TGTGCCAGCAGCTTGGACCAGGGCAGGTATGGCTACACCTTC

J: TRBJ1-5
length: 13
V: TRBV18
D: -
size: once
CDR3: CASSPPGNQPQHF
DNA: TGTGCCAGCTCACCACCCGGCAATCAGCCCCAGCATTTT

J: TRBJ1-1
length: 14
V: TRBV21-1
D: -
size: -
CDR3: CASNLSRGRTEAFF
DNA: TGTGCCAGCAACCTTTCCAGGGGGCGGACTGAAGCTTTCTTT

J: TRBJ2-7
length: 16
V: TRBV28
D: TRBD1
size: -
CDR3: CASSYLRGTGGHEQYF
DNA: TGTGCCAGCAGTTACCTTCGGGGGACAGGAGGACACGAGCAGTACTTC

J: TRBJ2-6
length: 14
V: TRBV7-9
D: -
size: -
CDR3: CASSFPGGANVLTF
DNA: TGTGCCAGCAGCTTCCCGGGTGGGGCCAACGTCCTGACTTTC

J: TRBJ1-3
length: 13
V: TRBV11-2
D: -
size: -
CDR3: CASSLDRGNTIYF
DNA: TGTGCCAGCAGCTTAGACCGTGGAAACACCATATATTTT

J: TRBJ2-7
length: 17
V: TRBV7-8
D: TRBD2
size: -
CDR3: CASSFPGLAGGLYEQYF
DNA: TGTGCCAGCAGCTTCCCGGGACTAGCGGGGGGGCTCTACGAGCAGTACTTC

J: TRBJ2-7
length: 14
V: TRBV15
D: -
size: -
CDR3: CATSRDTAQYEQYF
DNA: TGTGCCACCAGCAGAGATACAGCTCAATACGAGCAGTACTTC

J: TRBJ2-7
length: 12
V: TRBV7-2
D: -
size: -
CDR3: CASSLVSYEQYF
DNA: TGTGCCAGCAGCTTAGTTTCTTACGAGCAGTACTTC

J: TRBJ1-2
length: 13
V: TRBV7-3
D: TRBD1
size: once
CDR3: CASSLGTGDGYTF
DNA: TGTGCCAGCAGCCTTGGGACAGGGGATGGCTACACCTTC

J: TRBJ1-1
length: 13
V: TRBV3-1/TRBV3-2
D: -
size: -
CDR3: CASSPRGNTEAFF
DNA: TGTGCCAGCAGCCCCCGCGGGAACACTGAAGCTTTCTTT

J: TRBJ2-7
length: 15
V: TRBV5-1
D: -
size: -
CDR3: CASSLAPEGPYEQYF
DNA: TGCGCCAGCAGCTTGGCACCGGAGGGTCCCTACGAGCAGTACTTC

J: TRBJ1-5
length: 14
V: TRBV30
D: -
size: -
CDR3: CAWSVGGVGQPQHF
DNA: TGTGCCTGGAGTGTAGGGGGGGTTGGTCAGCCCCAGCATTTT

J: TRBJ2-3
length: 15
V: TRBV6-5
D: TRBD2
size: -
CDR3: CASRSSGSAPDTQYF
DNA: TGTGCCAGCAGGTCTAGCGGGAGCGCCCCAGATACGCAGTATTTT

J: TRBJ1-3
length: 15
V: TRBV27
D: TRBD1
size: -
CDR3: CASSRTGVGGNTIYF
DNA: TGTGCCAGCAGTCGGACAGGGGTGGGTGGAAACACCATATATTTT

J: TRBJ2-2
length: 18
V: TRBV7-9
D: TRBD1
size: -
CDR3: CASSLVPGTGINTGELFF
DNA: TGTGCCAGCAGCTTAGTCCCCGGGACAGGGATTAACACCGGGGAGCTGTTTTTT

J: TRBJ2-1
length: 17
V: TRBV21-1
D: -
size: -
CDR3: CASKLRISGQGTNEQFF
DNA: TGTGCCAGCAAACTACGCATTTCGGGACAGGGGACTAATGAGCAGTTCTTC

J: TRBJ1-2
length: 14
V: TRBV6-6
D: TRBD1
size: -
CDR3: CASSYLTGGDGYTF
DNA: TGTGCCAGCAGTTACCTTACAGGGGGTGATGGCTACACCTTC

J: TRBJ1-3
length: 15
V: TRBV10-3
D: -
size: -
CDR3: CAISETVISGNTIYF
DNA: TGTGCCATCAGTGAAACAGTGATCTCTGGAAACACCATATATTTT

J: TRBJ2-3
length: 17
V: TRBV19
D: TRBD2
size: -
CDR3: CASSIGLAGGVIDTQYF
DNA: TGTGCCAGTAGTATTGGACTAGCGGGAGGAGTGATAGATACGCAGTATTTT

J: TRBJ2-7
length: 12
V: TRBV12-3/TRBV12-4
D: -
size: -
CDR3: CASSFGGYEQYF
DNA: TGTGCCAGCAGTTTCGGCGGCTACGAGCAGTACTTC

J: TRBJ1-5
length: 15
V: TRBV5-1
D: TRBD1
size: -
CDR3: CASSLQGGGNQPQHF
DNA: TGCGCCAGCAGCTTACAGGGGGGAGGCAATCAGCCCCAGCATTTT

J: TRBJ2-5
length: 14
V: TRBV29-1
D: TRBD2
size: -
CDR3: CSVARLAGEETQYF
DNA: TGCAGCGTTGCGAGGCTAGCGGGGGAAGAGACCCAGTACTTC

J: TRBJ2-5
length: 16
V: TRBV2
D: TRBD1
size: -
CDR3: CASSQPGQGAAETQYF
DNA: TGTGCCAGCAGTCAACCGGGACAGGGGGCGGCGGAGACCCAGTACTTC

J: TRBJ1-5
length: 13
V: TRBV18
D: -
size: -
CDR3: CASSPGENQPQHF
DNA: TGTGCCAGCTCACCAGGGGAGAATCAGCCCCAGCATTTT

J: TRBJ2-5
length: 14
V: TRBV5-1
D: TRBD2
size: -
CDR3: CASSTRGDQETQYF
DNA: TGCGCCAGCAGCACCCGGGGGGACCAAGAGACCCAGTACTTC

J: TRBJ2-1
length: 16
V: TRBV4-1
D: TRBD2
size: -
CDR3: CASSQERRLAEGEQFF
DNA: TGCGCCAGCAGCCAAGAAAGAAGGCTAGCGGAGGGGGAGCAGTTCTTC

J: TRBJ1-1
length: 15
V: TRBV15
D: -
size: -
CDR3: CATSSQGSMNTEAFF
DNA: TGTGCCACCAGCAGCCAGGGCTCAATGAACACTGAAGCTTTCTTT

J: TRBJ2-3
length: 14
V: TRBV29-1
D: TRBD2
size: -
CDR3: CSALLAISTDTQYF
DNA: TGCAGCGCCTTACTAGCGATAAGCACAGATACGCAGTATTTT

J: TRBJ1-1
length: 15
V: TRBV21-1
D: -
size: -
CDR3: CASSKAFDMNTEAFF
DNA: TGTGCCAGCAGCAAAGCGTTCGACATGAACACTGAAGCTTTCTTT

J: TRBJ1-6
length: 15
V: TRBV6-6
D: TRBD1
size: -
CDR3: CASSYTDRVDSPLHF
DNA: TGTGCCAGCAGTTACACCGACAGGGTTGATTCACCCCTCCACTTT

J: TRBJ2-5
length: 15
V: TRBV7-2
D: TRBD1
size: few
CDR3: CASSRTGMPQETQYF
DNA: TGTGCCAGCAGCCGGACAGGGATGCCGCAAGAGACCCAGTACTTC

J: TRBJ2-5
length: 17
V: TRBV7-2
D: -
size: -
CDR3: CASSLLGSGATQETQYF
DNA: TGTGCCAGCAGCTTACTGGGTAGCGGAGCTACACAAGAGACCCAGTACTTC

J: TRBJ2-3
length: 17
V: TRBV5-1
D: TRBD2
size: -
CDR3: CASSWPLERGGRDTQYF
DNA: TGCGCCAGCAGCTGGCCCCTCGAGCGGGGGGGCAGAGATACGCAGTATTTT